This record covers a single TCR beta chain. The data belong to a study of radiotherapy plus CTLA-4 blockade in lung cancer. Assay: immunoSEQ multiplex PCR; the TCRdb copy retains only in-frame clones and omits some. The sample contains 47,000 or so clones, roughly 85% of which appear only once. CDR3 length: 13 amino acids. Per germline, CDR1 KGHSH and CDR2 LQKENI. V lost 6 bases to trimming and J lost 5 bases; unmatched junction nucleotides: 6. The chain combines TRBV18 with TRBJ1-2, with 7 bases aligning to TRBD1. This TCR was sampled from a human donor with non-small cell lung cancer whose response to radiotherapy plus ipilimumab could not be evaluated. This specimen was peripheral blood, taken from a patient treated with radiotherapy plus ipilimumab. The CDR3 coding sequence is TGTGCCAGCTCCCGACAGGGCGATTATGGCTACACCTTC. Encoded protein: CASSRQGDYGYTF.